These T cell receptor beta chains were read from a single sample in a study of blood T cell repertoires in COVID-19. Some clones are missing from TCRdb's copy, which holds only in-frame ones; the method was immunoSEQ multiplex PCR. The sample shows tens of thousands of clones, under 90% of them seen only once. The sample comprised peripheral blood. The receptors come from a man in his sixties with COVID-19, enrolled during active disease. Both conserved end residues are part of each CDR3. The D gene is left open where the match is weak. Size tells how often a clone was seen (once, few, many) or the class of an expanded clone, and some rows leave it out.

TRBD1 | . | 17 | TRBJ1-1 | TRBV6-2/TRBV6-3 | TGTGCCAGCAGTTACTCTCCGATGGGACAGATGAACACTGAAGCTTTCTTT | CASSYSPMGQMNTEAFF
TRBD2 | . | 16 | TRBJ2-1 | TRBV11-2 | TGTGCCAGCAGCTTATACCTAGCGGGAGGGCTCAATGAGCAGTTCTTC | CASSLYLAGGLNEQFF
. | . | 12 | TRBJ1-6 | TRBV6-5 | TGTGCCAGCAGTTACCGGGATTCACCCCTCCACTTT | CASSYRDSPLHF
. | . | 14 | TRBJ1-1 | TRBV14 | TGTGCCAGCAGCTGGACAGCCAAGAGCACTGAAGCTTTCTTT | CASSWTAKSTEAFF
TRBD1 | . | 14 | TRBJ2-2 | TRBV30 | TGTGCCTGGAGTTACAACAGGGGCACCGGGGAGCTGTTTTTT | CAWSYNRGTGELFF
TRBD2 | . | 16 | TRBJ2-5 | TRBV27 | TGTGCCAGCAGTTTAATCGGAACGGGGGGGGTGGGGACCCAGTACTTC | CASSLIGTGGVGTQYF
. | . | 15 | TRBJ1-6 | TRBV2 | TGTGCCAGCAGTGCGGACAGTTACAATAATTCACCCCTCCACTTT | CASSADSYNNSPLHF
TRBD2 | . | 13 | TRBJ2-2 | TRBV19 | TGTGCCACCGGACTAGCGGGAACCGGGGAGCTGTTTTTT | CATGLAGTGELFF
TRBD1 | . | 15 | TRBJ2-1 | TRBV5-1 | TGCGCCAGCAGTTCAGGGGACAGGGGCGGGTCCGAGCAGTTCTTC | CASSSGDRGGSEQFF
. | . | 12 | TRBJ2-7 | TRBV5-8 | TGTGCCAGCAGCTTGTACAGCTACGAGCAGTACTTC | CASSLYSYEQYF
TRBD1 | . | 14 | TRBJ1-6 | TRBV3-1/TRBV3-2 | TGTGCCAGCAGCCGGACAGGGGTCAATTCACCCCTCCACTTT | CASSRTGVNSPLHF
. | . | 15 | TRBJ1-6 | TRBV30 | TGTGCCTGGAGTGAGGAACTGCGGGATAATTCACCCCTCCACTTT | CAWSEELRDNSPLHF
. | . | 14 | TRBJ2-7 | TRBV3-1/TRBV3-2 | TGTGCCAGCAGACATCGACAGAACTCCTACGAGCAGTACTTC | CASRHRQNSYEQYF
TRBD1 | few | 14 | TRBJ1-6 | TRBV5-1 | TGCGCCAGCAGCTTCGACAGGGGTGGTTCACCCCTCCACTTT | CASSFDRGGSPLHF
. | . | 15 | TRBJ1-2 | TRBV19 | TGTGCCAGTAGTTCCTCCGGGACAACTAACTATGGCTACACCTTC | CASSSSGTTNYGYTF
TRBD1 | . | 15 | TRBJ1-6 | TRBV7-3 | TGTGCCAGCAGCTTAACGGGACAGAATAATTCACCCCTCCACTTT | CASSLTGQNNSPLHF
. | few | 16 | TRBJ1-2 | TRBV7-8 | TGTGCCAGCAGCTTAGTGGCAGGGGAGTCGGACTATGGCTACACCTTC | CASSLVAGESDYGYTF
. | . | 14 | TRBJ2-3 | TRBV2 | TGTGCCAGCAGCCCCGGCGGAGCCACAGATACGCAGTATTTT | CASSPGGATDTQYF
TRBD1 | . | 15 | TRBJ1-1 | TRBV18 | TGTGCCAGCTCACCCCCGACAGGGTCGAACACTGAAGCTTTCTTT | CASSPPTGSNTEAFF
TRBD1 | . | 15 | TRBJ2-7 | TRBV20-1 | TGCAGTGCTAGTCAACCGGGACAGAGAGCCTACGAGCAGTACTTC | CSASQPGQRAYEQYF
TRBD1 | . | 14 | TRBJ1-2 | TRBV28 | TGTGCCAGCAAAACTTCGGGACAGGGTTATGGCTACACCTTC | CASKTSGQGYGYTF
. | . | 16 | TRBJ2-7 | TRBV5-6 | TGTGCCAGCAGCTTCTACCCTCTAGGAGGGGCGGGCGAGCAGTACTTC | CASSFYPLGGAGEQYF
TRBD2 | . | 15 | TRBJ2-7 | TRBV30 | TGTGCCTGGAGTGGGGTTGGACTAGCGGGCCACGAGCAGTACTTC | CAWSGVGLAGHEQYF
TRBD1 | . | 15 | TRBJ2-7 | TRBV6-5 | TGTGCCAGCAGCTCACCGGGACAGGGGAAAGGCGAGCAGTACTTC | CASSSPGQGKGEQYF
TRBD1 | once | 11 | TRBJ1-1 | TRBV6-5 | TGTGCCAGCAGTCGACAGGGAAAAGCTTTCTTT | CASSRQGKAFF
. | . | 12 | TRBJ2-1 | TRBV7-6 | TGTGCCAGCAGCTCCCGCAGGGATGAGCAGTTCTTC | CASSSRRDEQFF
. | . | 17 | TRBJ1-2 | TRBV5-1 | TGCGCCAGCAGAAAAAACACCGGGCCTGGGGGCTATAAGGGCTACACCTTC | CASRKNTGPGGYKGYTF
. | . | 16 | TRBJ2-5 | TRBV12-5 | TGTGCTAGTGGTCCAGCGGGCCTGGGGTTTCAAGAGACCCAGTACTTC | CASGPAGLGFQETQYF
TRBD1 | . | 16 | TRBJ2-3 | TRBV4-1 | TGCGCCAGCAGCCAGGGACAGATTCAGATTTTGGATACGCAGTATTTT | CASSQGQIQILDTQYF
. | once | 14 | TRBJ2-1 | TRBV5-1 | TGCGCCAGCAGCTTGGATGGCTCACGGGTTGAGCAGTTCTTC | CASSLDGSRVEQFF
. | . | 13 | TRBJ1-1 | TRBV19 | TGTGCCAGTAGGTGGCAGGTGAACACTGAAGCTTTCTTT | CASRWQVNTEAFF
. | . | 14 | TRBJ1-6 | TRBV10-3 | TGTGCCATCAGGGATAGGGGCGACGGAGCACCCCTCCACTTT | CAIRDRGDGAPLHF
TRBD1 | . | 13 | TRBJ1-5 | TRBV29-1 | TGCAGCGTGACGACAGGGCCTAATCAGCCCCAGCATTTT | CSVTTGPNQPQHF
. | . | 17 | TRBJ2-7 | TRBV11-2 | TGTGCCAGCAGCTTCCCGGGGTTTGATTCAAGCTCCTACGAGCAGTACTTC | CASSFPGFDSSSYEQYF
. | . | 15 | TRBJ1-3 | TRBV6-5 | TGTGCCAGCAGTTTGAGTGTTTCCTCTGGAAACACCATATATTTT | CASSLSVSSGNTIYF
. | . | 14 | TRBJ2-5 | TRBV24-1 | TGTGCCACCAGTGATAAGGTCGCGGGAGAGACCCAGTACTTC | CATSDKVAGETQYF
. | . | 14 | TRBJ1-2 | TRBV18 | TGTGCCAGCTCACCAAAGGGCCAGGGGATGAGCTACACCTTC | CASSPKGQGMSYTF
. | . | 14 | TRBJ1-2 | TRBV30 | TGTGCCTGGAGTGGAGTGGGCATTCACTATGGCTACACCTTC | CAWSGVGIHYGYTF
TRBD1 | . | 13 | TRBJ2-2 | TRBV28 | TGTGCCAGCAGGGGGACAGCAACCGGGGAGCTGTTTTTT | CASRGTATGELFF
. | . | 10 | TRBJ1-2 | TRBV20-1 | TGCAGTGCCGAGGGATTCGGCTACACCTTC | CSAEGFGYTF
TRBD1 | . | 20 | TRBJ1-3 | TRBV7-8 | TGTGCCAGCAGCCGCGCACCCGGGACAGGCAAGGGGTATCGGGGAAACACCATATATTTT | CASSRAPGTGKGYRGNTIYF
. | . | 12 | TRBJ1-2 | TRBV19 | TGTGCCAGTATTCAGGGAAACAACGGCTACACCTTC | CASIQGNNGYTF
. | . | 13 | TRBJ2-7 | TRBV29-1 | TGCAGCGTTGAAGTTAGTCAGGGGAACGAGCAGTACTTC | CSVEVSQGNEQYF
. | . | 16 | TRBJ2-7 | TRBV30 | TGTGCCTGGACCCACCGGGGGGCGGGCGTTCCCTACGAGCAGTACTTC | CAWTHRGAGVPYEQYF